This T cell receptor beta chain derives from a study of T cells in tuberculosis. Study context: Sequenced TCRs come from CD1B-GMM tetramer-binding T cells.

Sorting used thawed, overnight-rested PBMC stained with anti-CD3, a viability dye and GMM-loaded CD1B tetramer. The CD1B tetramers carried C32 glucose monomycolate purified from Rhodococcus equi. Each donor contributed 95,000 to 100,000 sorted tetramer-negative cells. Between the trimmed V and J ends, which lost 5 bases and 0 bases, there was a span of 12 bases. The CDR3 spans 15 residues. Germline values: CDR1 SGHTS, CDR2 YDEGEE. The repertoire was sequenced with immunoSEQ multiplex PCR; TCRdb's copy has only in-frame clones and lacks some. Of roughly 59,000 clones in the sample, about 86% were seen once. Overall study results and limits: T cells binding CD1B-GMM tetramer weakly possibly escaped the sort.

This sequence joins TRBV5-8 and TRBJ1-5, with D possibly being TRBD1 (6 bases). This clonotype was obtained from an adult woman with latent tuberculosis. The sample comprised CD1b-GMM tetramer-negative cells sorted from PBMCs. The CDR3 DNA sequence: TGTGCCAGCAGGAGGGGGATACTTAGCAATCAGCCCCAGCATTTT. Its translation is CASRRGILSNQPQHF.